These T cell receptor beta chains were read from a single sample in a study of cytomegalovirus exposure and HLA in healthy donors. Profiled with immunoSEQ multiplex PCR; TCRdb holds only in-frame clones, not every one. The repertoire has around 170,000 clones, roughly 85% of them found once; the top ten carry roughly 15%. Sequencing used PBMCs. The receptors derive from a man between 18 and 29 years old in good health and CMV-seropositive. Each CDR3 is given with its conserved first and last residue. D genes are given only for firm matches. A clone size is listed for some rows: how often the clone was seen (once, few, many), or a class if it is expanded.

>TRBV2|TRBJ2-1|14|.|TRBD2
CASSRLAGYNEQFF
TGTGCCAGCAGTCGACTAGCGGGGTACAATGAGCAGTTCTTC
>TRBV5-1|TRBJ1-2|18|.|TRBD1
CASNPTGTGFLFGYGYTF
TGCGCCAGCAACCCTACCGGGACAGGGTTTCTTTTTGGCTATGGCTACACCTTC
>TRBV19|TRBJ1-5|14|once|TRBD1
CAISGTGQNQPQHF
TGTGCCATTTCTGGGACAGGGCAAAATCAGCCCCAGCATTTT
>TRBV29-1|TRBJ1-2|12|.|TRBD1
CSTHGTVYGYTF
TGCAGCACACACGGGACAGTCTATGGCTACACCTTC
>TRBV27|TRBJ1-6|16|.|.
CASGGGGSSYNSPLHF
TGTGCCAGCGGGGGGGGCGGGAGCTCCTATAATTCACCCCTCCACTTT
>TRBV19|TRBJ1-1|13|.|.
CASRVQSNTEAFF
TGTGCCAGTAGGGTCCAAAGCAATACTGAAGCTTTCTTT
>TRBV5-1|TRBJ1-4|14|.|TRBD1
CASSTGDRPEKLFF
TGCGCCAGCAGCACAGGGGACAGACCAGAAAAACTGTTTTTT
>TRBV19|TRBJ2-1|13|.|.
CATAEGHVNEQFF
TGTGCCACCGCGGAGGGGCACGTGAATGAGCAGTTCTTC
>TRBV7-3|TRBJ2-3|15|.|TRBD2
CASSLLPSGSDTQYF
TGTGCCAGCAGCTTGCTTCCTAGCGGATCAGATACGCAGTATTTT
>TRBV5-1|TRBJ1-1|14|.|TRBD1
CASSFGTGYDEAFF
TGCGCCAGCAGCTTCGGGACAGGGTATGATGAAGCTTTCTTT
>TRBV27|TRBJ2-2|18|.|TRBD2
CASSPYIGREGHYGELFF
TGTGCCAGCAGTCCGTATATCGGGCGGGAGGGCCATTACGGGGAGCTGTTTTTT
>TRBV13|TRBJ2-3|16|.|TRBD2
CASSFAGGLDGDTQYF
TGTGCCAGCAGCTTTGCCGGGGGACTAGATGGCGATACGCAGTATTTT
>TRBV5-1|TRBJ1-1|13|once|.
CASLGEHGTEAFF
TGCGCCAGCCTTGGAGAGCATGGCACTGAAGCTTTCTTT
>TRBV4-1|TRBJ2-3|12|once|.
CASSQPVETQYF
TGCGCCAGCAGCCAACCGGTGGAGACGCAGTATTTT
>TRBV5-4|TRBJ2-7|15|.|TRBD2
CASSLTSGGLYEQYF
TGTGCCAGCAGCTTGACTAGCGGGGGCCTCTACGAGCAGTACTTC
>TRBV27|TRBJ2-7|13|.|.
CASAGESSYEQYF
TGTGCCAGCGCAGGCGAAAGCTCCTACGAGCAGTACTTC
>TRBV7-2|TRBJ2-5|17|.|TRBD2
CASTEGVAGAPEETQYF
TGTGCCAGCACCGAAGGGGTAGCGGGAGCCCCCGAAGAGACCCAGTACTTC
>TRBV6-6|TRBJ2-3|16|.|.
CASSYRRGRDTDTQYF
TGTGCCAGCAGTTACCGCAGGGGCCGCGACACAGATACGCAGTATTTT
>TRBV6-5|TRBJ1-2|12|.|.
CASSYGAYGYTF
TGTGCCAGCAGTTACGGGGCCTATGGCTACACCTTC
>TRBV19|TRBJ1-1|13|once|.
CASSKAENTEAFF
TGTGCCAGTAGTAAGGCGGAGAACACTGAAGCTTTCTTT
>TRBV5-1|TRBJ2-7|16|once|.
CASSLVSSASSYEQYF
TGCGCCAGCAGCTTGGTTTCCAGCGCGAGCTCCTACGAGCAGTACTTC
>TRBV2|TRBJ2-5|13|.|.
CASMRLGQETQYF
TGTGCCAGCATGCGACTAGGACAAGAGACCCAGTACTTC
>TRBV27|TRBJ2-1|13|.|TRBD1
CASSLDRGTEQFF
TGTGCCAGCAGTCTAGACAGGGGTACTGAGCAGTTCTTC
>TRBV30|TRBJ2-6|14|once|TRBD1
CAWSTGAGANVLTF
TGTGCCTGGAGTACAGGGGCTGGGGCCAACGTCCTGACTTTC
>TRBV7-3|TRBJ2-3|15|.|TRBD1
CASSSTGGNADTQYF
TGTGCCAGCAGTTCGACAGGGGGTAACGCAGATACGCAGTATTTT
>TRBV5-6|TRBJ1-5|14|few|TRBD1
CASSFTGGGQPQHF
TGTGCCAGCAGCTTCACAGGGGGAGGTCAGCCCCAGCATTTT
>TRBV4-2|TRBJ2-1|15|.|.
CASSQDVGSYNEQFF
TGTGCCAGCAGCCAAGATGTCGGGAGCTACAATGAGCAGTTCTTC